The 30 T cell receptor beta chains below were found in one sample sequenced in a study of immune characterization of retroperitoneal liposarcoma. TCRdb re-derived calls from the PCR reads in MiXCR, one entry per CDR3 protein. The sample has some 10,000 distinct CDR3 sequences, about a quarter seen once. Source material: tumor tissue. The receptor set was obtained from a female donor with retroperitoneal liposarcoma.

The CDR3 protein is CASSNQVASGYTF. DNA for the CDR3: TGTGCCAGCAGCAATCAGGTGGCCTCTGGCTACACCTTC. The V gene is TRBV6-5, the J gene TRBJ1-2; unclear D gene. The V and J ends lost 6 bases and 7 bases respectively, with 15 bases between them. CDR1 is MNHEY, CDR2 SVGAGI, per germline. The CDR3 has 13 residues.

This clonotype counts as medium-sized. The V and J genes are TRBV7-2 and TRBJ2-1; 7 nucleotides agree with TRBD2. This CDR3 is built from 14 residues. Germline assignment: CDR1 SGHTA and CDR2 FQGNSA. Trimming took 5 bases from V and 10 from J; bases not matched to a gene: 11. CDR3 in amino acids: CASSRRGSSYEQFF. For the CDR3, the DNA is TGTGCCAGCAGCAGACGCGGGAGTTCCTACGAGCAGTTCTTC.

This clonotype appeared many times. The J gene is TRBJ2-1, the V gene TRBV7-8, with D unclear. Trimming left V 0 bases short and J 3 bases short, with 9 bases between. Per the germline V gene, CDR1 is SGHVS and CDR2 is FQNEAQ. This CDR3 has 15 amino acids. The CDR3 DNA reads TGTGCCAGCAGCTTAGCGTTGGGAAGCTACAATGAGCAGTTCTTC. Protein product: CASSLALGSYNEQFF.

This clonotype was counted a few times. The chain recombines TRBV12-5 with TRBJ1-1; 8 bases are shared with TRBD1. With 5 bases clipped from V and 12 bases from J, the junction kept 5 bases outside the gene matches. CDR3 length: 11 residues. In germline, CDR1 is LGHNT, CDR2 FRNRAP. Written as DNA, the CDR3 is TGTGCTAGTGGTCAGACAGGGGAACCTTTCTTT. Encoded protein: CASGQTGEPFF. The full variable domain, with the rest looked up from reference TRBV12-5 and TRBJ1-1, is DARVTQTPRHKVTEMGQEVTMRCQPILGHNTVFWYRQTMMQGLELLAYFRNRAPLDDSGMPKDRFSAEMPDATLATLKIQPSEPRDSAVYFCASGQTGEPFFGQGTRLTVV.

J is TRBJ2-6 and V is TRBV11-3; 7 nucleotides match TRBD1. CDR3 size: 15 residues. Unmatched junction bases numbered 5, after V lost 5 bases and J lost 4 bases. Per the germline V gene, CDR1 is SGHNT and CDR2 is YENEEA. The CDR3: CASSTTGAGANVLTF. DNA for the CDR3: TGTGCCAGCAGCACCACAGGGGCCGGGGCCAACGTCCTGACTTTC.

The chain combines TRBV24-1 with TRBJ2-1; 7 nucleotides agree with TRBD1. J was trimmed by 4 bases and V by 3 bases; bases with no gene match: 5. Germline values: CDR1 KGHDR, CDR2 SFDVKD. This CDR3 has 15 residues. The CDR3 DNA reads as TGTGCCACCAGTGATCCCGGGACAGCTTACAATGAGCAGTTCTTC. It yields the protein CATSDPGTAYNEQFF.

This clonotype was counted at least ten times. This chain joins TRBV11-2 and TRBJ2-1; 12 nucleotides match TRBD1. The CDR3 consists of 17 residues. J was trimmed by 13 bases and V by 0 bases; bases with no gene match: 13. Looked up from germline, CDR1 is SGHAT and CDR2 is FQNNGV. The DNA of the CDR3 is TGTGCCAGCAGCTTAGATGCCCGGGACAGGGGGCAAGAGACCCAGTTCTTC. Translating it yields CASSLDARDRGQETQFF.

This clonotype was recorded many times. The V gene is TRBV12-3 or TRBV12-4, the J gene TRBJ2-3; 13 bases fit TRBD2. V lost 6 bases and J lost 4; bases outside the gene matches: 7. The CDR3 is 16 amino acids. The CDR3 here is CASSPLAGGRPDTQYF. The CDR3 DNA is TGTGCCAGCAGCCCACTAGCGGGGGGGCGGCCAGATACGCAGTATTTT.

The chain is built from TRBV27 and TRBJ2-5, with a weak D call TRBD2 (6 bases). The last part of the DNA fits TRBJ2-7 better; the J call may be wrong. Germline V CDR1 and CDR2: MNHEY, SMNVEV (reference sequence). This CDR3 comprises 12 residues. As DNA, the CDR3 is TGTGCCAGCAGTTCGACTAGACTCGAGCAGTACTTC. This sequence encodes CASSSTRLEQYF.

This clonotype was detected a few times. The chain has TRBV7-2 and TRBJ1-5; no reliable D call. Trimming pared 4 bases from V and 3 bases from J, leaving 4 bases between. Germline V gene sequence: CDR1 SGHTA, CDR2 FQGNSA. The CDR3 runs 12 residues. This CDR3 is CASSSFNQPQHF. CDR3 in DNA: TGTGCCAGCAGCTCCTTCAATCAGCCCCAGCATTTT. Variable domain in full (rest from reference TRBV7-2 and TRBJ1-5): GAGVSQSPSNKVTEKGKDVELRCDPISGHTALYWYRQSLGQGLEFLIYFQGNSAPDKSGLPSDRFSAERTGGSVSTLTIQRTQQEDSAVYLCASSSFNQPQHFGDGTRLSIL.

The chain's CDR3 is CASSEGPSRNGYTF. CDR3 nucleotide sequence: TGCGCCAGCAGTGAAGGGCCCTCCAGGAATGGCTACACCTTC. This chain uses TRBV10-1 with TRBJ1-2; D remains unclear. This CDR3 contains 14 residues. Germline V CDR1 and CDR2: WNHNN, SYGVQD (reference sequence). Trimming cost V 3 bases and J 6 bases, with 14 bases left between them.

The rearrangement joins TRBV12-3 or TRBV12-4 to TRBJ1-3; the D gene is possibly TRBD1 (5 bases). The CDR3 contains 14 residues. V was cut by 1 base and J by 8 bases, with 12 bases left in between. This chain's CDR3 is CASSLDSRGHTIYF. CDR3 in DNA: TGTGCCAGCAGTTTAGACTCAAGGGGTCACACCATATATTTT.

This clonotype was counted between two and nine times. This chain links TRBV27 with TRBJ2-5, with D possibly being TRBD2 (5 bases). The length of the CDR3 is 16 residues. The germline CDR1 and CDR2 sequences are MNHEY and SMNVEV (reference sequence). The ends were cut back, 2 bases at V and 11 bases at J, with 24 bases in the middle. The DNA for the CDR3 is TGTGCCAGCAGTTTAGAGCCAGCTAGCTCCTACAATGAGCAGTACTTC. The encoded protein is CASSLEPASSYNEQYF.

There are many counts of this clonotype. J is TRBJ1-4 and V is TRBV6-1; D gene ambiguous. V gave up 0 bases and J gave up 8 bases, with 4 bases separating them. This CDR3 is built from 12 residues. The germline gives CDR1 MNHNS, CDR2 SASEGT. The CDR3 bases are TGTGCCAGCAGTGAAGCGCCCGAAAAACTGTTTTTT. Amino acids: CASSEAPEKLFF.

There are many counts of this clonotype. The chain links TRBV6-1 to TRBJ2-2; 7 positions agree with TRBD2. Germline loops: CDR1 MNHNS, CDR2 SASEGT. The CDR3 runs 12 residues. Losses at the gene ends were 5 bases for V and 7 bases for J; bases not matched to a gene: 1. The CDR3 protein is CASSIAGGELFF. Written as DNA, the CDR3 is TGTGCCAGCAGTATAGCGGGCGGGGAGCTGTTTTTT.

This clonotype showed up just a few times. The rearrangement links TRBV5-1 to TRBJ2-1, with 14 positions matching TRBD2. The CDR3 loop spans 17 amino acids. Per germline, CDR1 SGHRS and CDR2 YFSETQ. V was pared by 4 bases and J by 6 bases, with 9 bases of the junction left unmatched. CDR3 nucleotides: TGCGCCAGCAGCCCTCTGACTAGCGGGAGGGCCTCCAATGAGCAGTTCTTC. It is translated as CASSPLTSGRASNEQFF.

This clonotype counts as medium-sized (0.01 to 0.1%). This sequence joins TRBV6-1 and TRBJ2-1; a possible D gene is TRBD1 (5 bases). Trimming took 6 bases from V and 10 from J, leaving 10 bases between them. Germline CDR1 MNHNS, CDR2 SASEGT. The CDR3 contains 11 residues. CDR3 in amino acids: CASSTWGEQFF. In nucleotides, the CDR3 is TGTGCCAGCAGCACATGGGGCGAGCAGTTCTTC.

This sequence joins TRBV4-1 and TRBJ2-2; D is unclear. This CDR3 has 14 residues. Trimming took off 0 bases at V and 3 bases at J, with 5 bases between the two ends. Germline values: CDR1 MGHRA, CDR2 YSYEKL. DNA of the CDR3: TGCGCCAGCAGCCAAGAGGGCCACACCGGGGAGCTGTTTTTT. Protein product: CASSQEGHTGELFF.

The rearrangement uses TRBV12-3 or TRBV12-4 and TRBJ2-3; 8 nucleotides line up with TRBD1. The V and J ends lost 3 bases and 3 bases, in that order; junction bases with no gene match: 5. This CDR3 contains 15 residues. The CDR3 spells CASSFGQGATDTQYF. The CDR3 DNA sequence: TGTGCCAGCAGTTTCGGGCAGGGGGCAACAGATACGCAGTATTTT.

The chain combines TRBV7-8 with TRBJ2-4; D is possibly TRBD1 or TRBD2 (5 bases each). Gene TRBJ2-5 matches the end of the DNA better, so the J call may be wrong. Germline loops: CDR1 SGHVS, CDR2 FQNEAQ. The CDR3 consists of 18 residues. This CDR3 is CASSPRPFDGTSPKTQYF. Here the CDR3 DNA reads TGTGCCAGCAGCCCCCGCCCCTTCGACGGGACCTCACCGAAGACCCAGTACTTC.

The chain recombines TRBV4-1 with TRBJ2-1; 7 bases fit TRBD2. Germline CDR1 is MGHRA and CDR2 is YSYEKL. The CDR3 sequence is 15 residues long. The V segment lost 1 base and the J segment 4 bases; nucleotides outside the gene matches: 4. CDR3 DNA sequence: TGCGCCAGCAGCCAAGCGGGGGGAACTTACAATGAGCAGTTCTTC. Amino acids: CASSQAGGTYNEQFF.

This clonotype is medium-sized. V is TRBV6-1 and J is TRBJ2-1, with TRBD1 matching over 11 bases. The CDR3 spans 16 residues. J gave up 13 bases and V 3 bases, and 14 bases lay outside the gene matches. CDR1 is MNHNS and CDR2 is SASEGT in the germline V gene. The CDR3 nucleotides are TGTGCCAGCAGTGACCCGAGGGACAGGGGGGAAGAGACCCAGTTCTTC. It codes for CASSDPRDRGEETQFF.

The chain combines TRBV11-2 with TRBJ2-1, with D hard to call. Judging by the DNA end, TRBJ2-5 fits better; the J call may be wrong. CDR3 length: 13 residues. The V gene's germline CDR1 is SGHAT and CDR2 FQNNGV. The CDR3, as DNA: TGTGCCAGCAGCCTCAATCCTCAAGAGACCCAGTACTTC. Its protein product is CASSLNPQETQYF.

The chain employs TRBV6-6 and TRBJ2-3; 9 nucleotides line up with TRBD2. The tail of the sequence fits TRBJ2-7 better, so the J call may be wrong. This CDR3 has 15 amino acids. CDR1 and CDR2 (germline): MNHNY, SVGAGI (reference sequence). CDR3 nucleotide sequence: TGTGCCAGCAGTGACATAAGACTAGCGGTTTACGAGCAGTACTTC. Its protein is CASSDIRLAVYEQYF.

The chain combines TRBV7-9 with TRBJ2-5, with D tentatively TRBD1 or TRBD2 (6 bases each). The J call may be faulty, since TRBJ2-7 better matches the DNA end. CDR1 and CDR2 from the germline V gene are SEHNR and FQNEAQ (reference sequence). This CDR3 has 13 amino acids. This chain's CDR3 is CASSSRDKYEQYF. In DNA form, the CDR3 reads TGTGCCAGCAGCTCGCGGGACAAATACGAGCAGTACTTC.

By share of the sample, this clonotype is medium-sized. The chain links TRBV6-1 to TRBJ2-1, with 11 bases fitting TRBD1. The DNA end is more similar to TRBJ2-7, so the J call may be wrong. The CDR3 runs 14 residues. Germline CDR1 MNHNS, CDR2 SASEGT. The CDR3 coding sequence is TGTGCCAGCAGCGGACAGGGGGCCGTCTACGAGCAGTACTTC. This codes for CASSGQGAVYEQYF.

This clonotype was seen ten or more times. V gene TRBV6-1 combines with J gene TRBJ2-1; TRBD2 matches 8 bases. CDR3 length equals 16 residues. Germline CDR1 and CDR2: MNHNS and SASEGT. V trimming: 2 bases; J trimming: 6 bases; junction bases outside the gene matches: 9. The CDR3 DNA sequence: TGTGCCAGCAGTGAAAAAATCCGGGAGGGGGGCAATGAGCAGTTCTTC. This gives the protein CASSEKIREGGNEQFF.

The table lists this clonotype with many counts. The chain uses TRBV10-2 and TRBJ2-1, with 7 nucleotides matching TRBD2. Matching the DNA end better, TRBJ2-7 makes the J call doubtful. CDR3 length: 14 residues. Germline CDR1 WSHSY, CDR2 SAAADI. CDR3 sequence: CASRPRGDDNEQYF. The CDR3 coding sequence is TGCGCCAGCAGACCACGGGGGGATGACAATGAGCAGTACTTC.

This clonotype showed up just a few times. The chain is built from TRBV6-1 and TRBJ2-5, with 11 bases fitting TRBD2. Germline loops: CDR1 MNHNS, CDR2 SASEGT. V lost 10 bases and J lost 11; bases outside the gene matches: 12. The CDR3 spans 13 residues. The CDR3 nucleotides read TGTGCCACCGCCACTAGCGGGGGCAATGAGCAGTACTTC. This sequence encodes CATATSGGNEQYF.

Only a few counts were recorded for this clonotype. The chain is built from TRBV7-2 and TRBJ2-4; D is ambiguous. CDR3 length: 15 residues. The germline V gene encodes CDR1 SGHTA and CDR2 FQGNSA. V was trimmed by 4 bases and J by 1 base, leaving 11 bases between them. The CDR3 loop is CASSSLVEAKNIQYF. In nucleotides, the CDR3 is TGTGCCAGCAGCTCTCTCGTCGAGGCCAAAAACATTCAGTACTTC.